This T cell receptor beta chain stems from a study of cytomegalovirus exposure and HLA in healthy donors. The PCR used 60 Vbeta and 13 Jbeta primers. Sequencing used immunoSEQ multiplex PCR; TCRdb keeps in-frame clones, though not all of them. The sample shows around 90,000 clones, around nine tenths of them seen only once. Broader study findings: Productive rates of about 90% or about 30% were seen for most TCR beta V segments in an earlier analysis. Among TCR beta chains, those listed as cytomegalovirus-associated numbered about 160.

Of note for this clone: Its antigen is not identified.

This CDR3 has 16 residues. V trimming: 5 bases; J trimming: 0 bases; junction bases outside the gene matches: 9. Germline CDR1 reads LNHDA; CDR2 reads SQIVND (reference sequence). The sequence was obtained from a man aged 25-40 years in good health and CMV-seropositive. The sequenced sample was PBMCs. The chain combines TRBV19 with TRBJ2-7; 8 nucleotides match TRBD1. This chain's CDR3 is CASSSRTGRTSYEQYF. CDR3 DNA sequence: TGTGCCAGTAGTTCCAGGACAGGGCGGACCTCCTACGAGCAGTACTTC.